The subject of this entry is one T cell receptor (beta chain). The data were obtained in a study of shared clonotypes between healthy human individuals. Original analysis: In the immunoSEQ data, sequences were junction-only and lacked quality scores, so filtering differed. Some clones are missing from TCRdb's copy, which holds only in-frame ones; the method was immunoSEQ multiplex PCR. For V, J and clone size, that table is used; D and trimming come from the DNA. The table has roughly 2,500,000 clones, 93% seen once. The J segment lost 7 bases and the V segment lost 4 bases, leaving 11 bases of the junction unmatched. This CDR3 contains 15 residues. Germline values: CDR1 SGDLS, CDR2 YYNGEE.

The material sequenced was naive CD4+ T cells from PBMCs. The subset here: CD45RA+ positively selected. The sequence derives from a man aged 18 to 30 in good health. Some clones in this sample may be carry-over from other donors' samples. The J gene is TRBJ2-1, the V gene TRBV9, with 7 bases matching TRBD2. The CDR3 DNA sequence: TGTGCCAGCAGCCTAACACCTAGCGGCTGGAATGAGCAGTTCTTC. Amino acid sequence: CASSLTPSGWNEQFF.